A selection of T cell receptor beta chains follows, all from one sample in a study of early T cells in non-severe SARS-CoV-2 infection. TCRdb re-derived calls from the 5' RACE reads in MiXCR, one entry per CDR3 protein. The table lists tens of thousands of distinct CDR3 sequences, around 10% of them singletons. Sample: whole blood, taken at baseline. Receptor source: an adult who was a healthcare worker with PCR-confirmed SARS-CoV-2 infection or an uninfected control (not recorded which). The CDR3 runs from the conserved cysteine through the conserved F or W. A D gene is named only where the DNA matches it firmly. Clone size is shown for a subset of rows, as once, few, many or a class of expanded clone.

few | . | TRBJ2-7 | TRBV3-1 | CASSQGIRGGYEQYF | TGTGCCAGCAGCCAAGGAATTAGGGGGGGCTACGAGCAGTACTTC
. | . | TRBJ2-7 | TRBV7-7 | CASSERTESEQYF | TGTGCCAGCAGCGAACGGACAGAATCCGAGCAGTACTTC
few | . | TRBJ1-1 | TRBV29-1 | CSVEGQQNTEAFF | TGCAGCGTTGAAGGACAGCAGAACACTGAAGCTTTCTTT
. | . | TRBJ2-7 | TRBV7-9 | CASSLARVGEQYF | TGTGCCAGCAGCTTAGCGAGGGTCGGCGAGCAGTACTTC
few | . | TRBJ2-3 | TRBV10-1 | CASRGRMSDTQYF | TGCGCCAGCAGGGGAAGAATGTCAGATACGCAGTATTTT
many | . | TRBJ1-1 | TRBV4-3 | CASSQDRRGLNTEAFF | TGCGCCAGCAGCCAAGATCGTAGGGGACTGAACACTGAAGCTTTCTTT
few | . | TRBJ2-7 | TRBV3-1 | CASSLGDATYDQYF | TGTGCCAGCAGCCTGGGGGACGCAACCTACGACCAGTACTTC
few | . | TRBJ1-2 | TRBV7-8 | CASSPPERVGYTF | TGTGCCAGCAGCCCACCTGAGCGGGTTGGCTACACCTTC
. | . | TRBJ1-1 | TRBV6-6 | CASTFDRNTEAFF | TGTGCCAGCACATTCGACAGGAACACTGAAGCTTTCTTT
few | . | TRBJ1-1 | TRBV7-9 | CASSRNNPEAEAFF | TGTGCCAGCAGCCGTAATAATCCAGAGGCTGAAGCTTTCTTT
. | TRBD1 | TRBJ2-7 | TRBV24-1 | CATSEPGQGEQYF | TGTGCCACCAGTGAACCGGGACAGGGCGAGCAGTACTTC
. | TRBD2 | TRBJ2-7 | TRBV6-2/TRBV6-3 | CASSTRLAGYLRAQYF | TGTGCCAGCAGTACCCGACTAGCGGGGTACCTACGAGCGCAGTACTTC
many | TRBD1 | TRBJ1-1 | TRBV7-8 | CASSSYPGQGITEAFF | TGTGCCAGCAGTTCTTATCCGGGACAGGGAATCACTGAAGCTTTCTTT
. | . | TRBJ1-3 | TRBV7-2 | CASSLQGMDSGNTIYF | TGTGCCAGCAGCTTACAGGGGATGGACTCTGGAAACACCATATATTTT
many | TRBD1 | TRBJ2-7 | TRBV7-6 | CASSQGTGGHEQYF | TGTGCCAGCAGCCAAGGGACAGGGGGCCACGAGCAGTACTTC
. | . | TRBJ1-1 | TRBV28 | CASSSDFGTEAFF | TGTGCCAGCAGTTCGGATTTCGGAACTGAAGCTTTCTTT
. | . | TRBJ1-1 | TRBV7-6 | CASSLGGAGYTEAFF | TGTGCCAGCAGCTTAGGGGGAGCTGGGTACACTGAAGCTTTCTTT
few | . | TRBJ1-5 | TRBV12-3/TRBV12-4 | CASNRGNQPQHF | TGTGCCAGCAACAGAGGCAATCAGCCCCAGCATTTT
. | TRBD2 | TRBJ2-3 | TRBV29-1 | CSVEGSGVTDTQYF | TGCAGCGTTGAGGGTAGCGGGGTAACAGATACGCAGTATTTT
. | . | TRBJ2-3 | TRBV20-1 | CSARRAGKENTQYF | TGCAGTGCTAGGAGGGCAGGGAAAGAAAATACGCAGTATTTT
many | . | TRBJ2-7 | TRBV27 | CASSPDLGAYEQYF | TGTGCCAGCTCCCCGGACCTAGGAGCCTACGAGCAGTACTTC
. | . | TRBJ1-5 | TRBV20-1 | CSARGPGDQPQHF | TGCAGTGCTAGAGGCCCGGGTGATCAGCCCCAGCATTTT
. | . | TRBJ2-3 | TRBV5-4 | CASSLGRLPYTQYF | TGTGCCAGCAGCTTGGGACGCTTGCCGTATACGCAGTATTTT
medium-sized | TRBD1 | TRBJ1-5 | TRBV3-1 | CASSQDRNQPQHF | TGTGCCAGCAGCCAGGACAGGAATCAGCCCCAGCATTTT
. | TRBD1 | TRBJ2-7 | TRBV12-3/TRBV12-4 | CASSLGQGAKKQYF | TGTGCCAGCAGTTTAGGACAGGGGGCAAAAAAGCAGTACTTC
few | . | TRBJ1-5 | TRBV6-6 | CASSDTGSNQPQHF | TGTGCCAGCAGTGACACAGGGTCCAATCAGCCCCAGCATTTT
few | . | TRBJ1-3 | TRBV30 | CAWTSGNTIYF | TGTGCCTGGACCTCTGGAAACACCATATATTTT
. | . | TRBJ1-5 | TRBV20-1 | CSASMGGNQPQHF | TGCAGTGCTAGCATGGGTGGCAATCAGCCCCAGCATTTT
many | . | TRBJ1-6 | TRBV5-5 | CASSETGRSYNSPLHF | TGTGCCAGCAGCGAAACAGGGAGAAGCTATAATTCACCCCTCCACTTT
many | TRBD1 | TRBJ2-3 | TRBV7-8 | CASSLVTGLSTDTQYF | TGTGCCAGCAGCTTAGTGACAGGGTTAAGCACAGATACGCAGTATTTT
few | TRBD2 | TRBJ2-3 | TRBV4-1 | CASSLESASGGKRDTQYF | TGCGCCAGCAGCCTCGAGTCCGCGAGCGGGGGAAAAAGGGATACGCAGTATTTT
many | . | TRBJ2-5 | TRBV2 | CASSVGGRETQYF | TGTGCCAGCAGTGTCGGGGGAAGAGAGACCCAGTACTTC
many | . | TRBJ2-3 | TRBV21-1 | CASSKVEPTQYF | TGTGCCAGCAGCAAAGTTGAGCCTACGCAGTATTTT
. | TRBD2 | TRBJ2-3 | TRBV6-5 | CASSYSGLAGDNQYF | TGTGCCAGCAGTTACTCCGGACTAGCAGGGGACAATCAGTATTTT
. | TRBD1 | TRBJ2-5 | TRBV2 | CANRLDRQETQYF | TGTGCCAACAGACTGGACAGGCAAGAGACCCAGTACTTC
few | . | TRBJ2-5 | TRBV7-2 | CASSRGRLAETQYF | TGTGCCAGCAGCCGAGGGAGGTTGGCAGAGACCCAGTACTTC
few | . | TRBJ2-6 | TRBV6-4 | CASSPGRSGANVLTF | TGTGCCAGCAGCCCGGGACGCTCTGGGGCCAACGTCCTGACTTTC
few | TRBD2 | TRBJ2-1 | TRBV12-3/TRBV12-4 | CASSLVGDYGRDSNNEQFF | TGTGCCAGCAGTTTAGTTGGGGACTACGGAAGGGACTCTAACAATGAGCAGTTCTTC
many | . | TRBJ2-7 | TRBV6-6 | CASSYRYEQYF | TGTGCCAGCAGTTACCGCTACGAGCAGTACTTC
many | . | TRBJ2-7 | TRBV19 | CASSAPPPEVHEQYF | TGTGCCAGTAGTGCTCCGCCCCCTGAAGTCCACGAGCAGTACTTC
many | . | TRBJ1-2 | TRBV20-1 | CSASPGTGVGGYTF | TGCAGTGCTTCACCCGGGACGGGGGTTGGAGGCTACACCTTC
. | . | TRBJ2-4 | TRBV21-1 | CASSKVRSARRAKNIQYF | TGTGCCAGCAGCAAAGTTCGGAGCGCCCGGCGGGCCAAAAACATTCAGTACTTC
few | . | TRBJ1-3 | TRBV9 | CASSAIGGQLSGNTIYF | TGTGCCAGCAGCGCTATTGGGGGACAACTCTCTGGAAACACCATATATTTT
few | . | TRBJ2-7 | TRBV7-7 | CASSLDGAGFDEQYF | TGTGCCAGCAGCTTAGATGGGGCAGGGTTCGACGAGCAGTACTTC
few | TRBD1 | TRBJ2-7 | TRBV10-3 | CAIRGDREQYF | TGTGCCATCAGGGGGGACAGGGAGCAGTACTTC
few | . | TRBJ2-5 | TRBV4-1 | CASSPQLQETQYF | TGCGCCAGCAGCCCCCAACTACAAGAGACCCAGTACTTC
. | . | TRBJ2-3 | TRBV20-1 | CSARDPGRSTDTQYF | TGCAGTGCTAGAGATCCCGGCAGGAGTACAGATACGCAGTATTTT
. | . | TRBJ1-2 | TRBV28 | CAGSRVRQGGYTF | TGTGCCGGATCCAGGGTGAGGCAAGGCGGCTACACCTTC
. | . | TRBJ1-1 | TRBV6-5 | CASSSAGGRRAFF | TGTGCCAGCAGTTCCGCTGGGGGACGTAGGGCTTTCTTT
many | TRBD1 | TRBJ1-3 | TRBV9 | CASSPRDRGYGNTIYF | TGTGCCAGCAGCCCTCGGGACAGGGGGTATGGAAACACCATATATTTT
. | . | TRBJ1-1 | TRBV4-1 | CASSQDTGGYTEAFF | TGCGCCAGCAGCCAAGATACCGGGGGCTACACTGAAGCTTTCTTT
few | . | TRBJ2-5 | TRBV5-1 | CASSLDTAGGAQTQYF | TGCGCCAGCAGCTTGGATACGGCCGGGGGCGCCCAGACCCAGTACTTC
many | . | TRBJ2-5 | TRBV5-1 | CASSLSQETQYF | TGCGCCAGCAGCTTGTCGCAAGAGACCCAGTACTTC
many | . | TRBJ2-7 | TRBV7-9 | CASSRENIPGEQYF | TGTGCCAGCAGCCGGGAGAACATTCCCGGGGAGCAGTACTTC
. | . | TRBJ1-1 | TRBV6-5 | CASSYDQNTEAFF | TGTGCCAGCAGTTACGACCAGAACACTGAAGCTTTCTTT
few | . | TRBJ2-2 | TRBV2 | CASRHPRDTNTGELFF | TGTGCCAGCAGACACCCTCGGGACACGAACACCGGGGAGCTGTTTTTT
. | TRBD1 | TRBJ1-2 | TRBV2 | CASSEDRVYGYTF | TGTGCCAGCAGTGAGGACAGGGTCTATGGCTACACCTTC